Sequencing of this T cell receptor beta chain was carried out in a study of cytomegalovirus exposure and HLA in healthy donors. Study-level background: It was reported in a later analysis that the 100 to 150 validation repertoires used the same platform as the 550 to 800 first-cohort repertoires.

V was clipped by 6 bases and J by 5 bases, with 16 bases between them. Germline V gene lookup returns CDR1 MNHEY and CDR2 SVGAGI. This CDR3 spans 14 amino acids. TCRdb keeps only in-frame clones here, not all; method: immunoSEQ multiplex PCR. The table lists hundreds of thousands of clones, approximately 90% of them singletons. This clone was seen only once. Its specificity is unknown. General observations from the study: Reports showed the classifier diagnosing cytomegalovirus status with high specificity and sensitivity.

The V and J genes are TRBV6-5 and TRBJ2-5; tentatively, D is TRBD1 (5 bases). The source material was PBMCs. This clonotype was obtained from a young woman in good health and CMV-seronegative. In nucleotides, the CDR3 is TGTGCCAGCAGACCAACCATAGGGGCGGAGACCCAGTACTTC. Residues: CASRPTIGAETQYF.